This T cell receptor beta chain emerged from a study of cytomegalovirus exposure and HLA in healthy donors. 60 Vbeta and 13 Jbeta primers were used in PCR. Using immunoSEQ multiplex PCR, the repertoire was profiled, and TCRdb retains in-frame clones only, with some absent. The sample data list about 96,000 clones. The study sampled nominally healthy donors, though unrecorded immune exposures were likely. Study results and limitations: The authors enumerated 150 to 200 TCR beta chains as linked to cytomegalovirus. As a later analysis showed, a missense DCLRE1C variant was linked to trimming of TCR beta V- and J-genes.

Germline values: CDR1 ENHRY, CDR2 SYGVKD. V shed 0 bases, J shed 6 bases, and the junction held 12 bases outside the gene matches. CDR3 length: 17 residues. As to this clone: Its antigen is not known.

The sequence came from a woman in her twenties or thirties in good health and CMV-seronegative. The J gene is TRBJ1-2, the V gene TRBV10-3, with 8 bases identical to TRBD1. The sequenced sample was PBMCs. CDR3 bases: TGTGCCATCAGTGAGTCGACTCTGCCAGGGGGCTTGGATGGCTACACCTTC. This translates into CAISESTLPGGLDGYTF.